One sample yielded the 2 T cell receptor beta chains listed below, sequenced in a study of blood T cells in healthy people across ages. PCR was performed a second time for about 7 to 12 cycles using a sample-barcoded 5' primer and a J-beta primer mix. TCRdb processed the 5' RACE reads anew with MiXCR; each CDR3 protein has one entry. The table includes more than 750,000 distinct CDR3 sequences, roughly 29% detected once. These data also formed part of another study, on T cells of mothers and their children.

Sequencing input: blood. These receptors all stem from a woman in her forties in good health.

This clonotype was detected many times. The gene calls are TRBV7-6 and TRBJ2-7, with no clear D. Trimming took 5 bases from V and 6 from J, leaving 14 bases between them. The V gene's germline CDR1 is SGHVS and CDR2 FNYEAQ. The CDR3 is 13 residues long. The CDR3 protein is CASSPSPLAEQYF. In DNA, the CDR3 is TGTGCCAGCAGCCCCAGTCCACTGGCCGAGCAGTACTTC.

This clonotype was detected only a few times. The rearrangement joins TRBV10-3 to TRBJ1-1; TRBD1 agrees at 9 bases. CDR1 is ENHRY, CDR2 SYGVKD, per germline. The J segment lost 4 bases and the V segment lost 5 bases, leaving 5 bases of the junction unmatched. The CDR3 sequence is 14 residues long. The CDR3: CAISLGQGATEAFF. In nucleotides, the CDR3 is TGTGCCATCAGTCTGGGACAGGGAGCCACTGAAGCTTTCTTT.